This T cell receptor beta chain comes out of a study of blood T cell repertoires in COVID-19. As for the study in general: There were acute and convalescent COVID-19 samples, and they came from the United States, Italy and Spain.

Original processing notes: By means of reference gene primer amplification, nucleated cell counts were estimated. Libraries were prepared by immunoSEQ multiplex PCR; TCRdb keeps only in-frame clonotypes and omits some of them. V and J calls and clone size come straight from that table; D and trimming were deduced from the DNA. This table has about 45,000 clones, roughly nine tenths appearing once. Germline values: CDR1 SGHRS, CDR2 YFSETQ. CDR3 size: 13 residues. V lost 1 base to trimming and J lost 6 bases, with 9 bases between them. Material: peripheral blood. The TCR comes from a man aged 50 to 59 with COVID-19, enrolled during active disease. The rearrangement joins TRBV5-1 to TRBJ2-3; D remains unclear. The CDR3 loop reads CASSLPPKDTQYF. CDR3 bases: TGCGCCAGCAGCTTGCCCCCTAAGGATACGCAGTATTTT.